This T cell receptor beta chain was profiled in a study of shared clonotypes between healthy human individuals. About the research overall: Participating donors consisted of two women and a few men aged 18 to 49.

Profiling relied on immunoSEQ multiplex PCR, and the TCRdb table lists in-frame clones only, not all of them. The repertoire holds some 1,400,000 clones, with roughly 97% as singletons. CD4+ cells yielded CD45RA+ naive and CD45RA-negative memory subsets. The CDR3 has 17 amino acids. Losses at the gene ends were 5 bases for V and 0 bases for J; bases not matched to a gene: 13. Germline V gene lookup returns CDR1 MNHEY and CDR2 SMNVEV (reference sequence). The specimen sequenced was naive CD4+ T cells sorted from blood. Subset of the sample: CD45RA+ positively selected. The sequence derives from a man aged 30 to 45 in good health. The rearrangement uses TRBV27 and TRBJ2-7, with 7 bases aligning to TRBD1. CDR3 DNA sequence: TGTGCCAGCAGTAAATGGCCGCAGGGGGTGGCCTCCTACGAGCAGTACTTC. It is translated as CASSKWPQGVASYEQYF.